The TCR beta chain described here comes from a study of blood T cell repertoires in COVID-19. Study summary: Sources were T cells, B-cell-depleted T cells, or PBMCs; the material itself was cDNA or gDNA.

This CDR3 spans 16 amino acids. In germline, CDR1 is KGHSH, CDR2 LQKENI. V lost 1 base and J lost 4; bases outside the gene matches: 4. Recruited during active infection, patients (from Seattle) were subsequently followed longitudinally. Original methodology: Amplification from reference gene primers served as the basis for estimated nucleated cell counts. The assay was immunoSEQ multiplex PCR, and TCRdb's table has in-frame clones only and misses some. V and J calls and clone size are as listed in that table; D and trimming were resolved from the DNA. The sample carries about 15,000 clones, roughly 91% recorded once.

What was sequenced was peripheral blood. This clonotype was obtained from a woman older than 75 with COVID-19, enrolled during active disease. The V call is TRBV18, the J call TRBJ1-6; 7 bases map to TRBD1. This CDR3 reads CASSPLPDRYNSPLHF. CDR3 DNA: TGTGCCAGCTCACCACTCCCGGACAGGTATAATTCACCCCTCCACTTT. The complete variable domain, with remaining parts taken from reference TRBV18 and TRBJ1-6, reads NAGVMQNPRHLVRRRGQEARLRCSPMKGHSHVYWYRQLPEEGLKFMVYLQKENIIDESGMPKERFSAEFPKEGPSILRIQQVVRGDSAAYFCASSPLPDRYNSPLHFGNGTRLTVT.